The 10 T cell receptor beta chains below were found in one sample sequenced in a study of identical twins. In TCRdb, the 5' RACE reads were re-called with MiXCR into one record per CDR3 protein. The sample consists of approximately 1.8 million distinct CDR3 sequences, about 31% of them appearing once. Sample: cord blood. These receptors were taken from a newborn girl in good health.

CDR3 region: CSARTWRERNEQYF. The CDR3 DNA is TGCAGTGCTAGGACTTGGAGGGAGCGGAACGAGCAGTACTTC. The chain is built from TRBV20-1 and TRBJ2-7; a weak D match, TRBD2 (6 bases). Germline CDR1 DFQATT, CDR2 SNEGSKA (reference sequence). There are 14 residues in the CDR3. Between the trimmed V and J ends, which lost 3 bases and 5 bases, there was a span of 17 bases.

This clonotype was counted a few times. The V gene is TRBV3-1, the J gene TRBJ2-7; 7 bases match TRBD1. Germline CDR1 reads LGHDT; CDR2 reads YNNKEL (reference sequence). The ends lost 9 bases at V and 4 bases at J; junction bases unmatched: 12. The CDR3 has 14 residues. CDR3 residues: CARQGNESGYEQYF. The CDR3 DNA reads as TGTGCCAGACAGGGGAATGAATCGGGATACGAGCAGTACTTC.

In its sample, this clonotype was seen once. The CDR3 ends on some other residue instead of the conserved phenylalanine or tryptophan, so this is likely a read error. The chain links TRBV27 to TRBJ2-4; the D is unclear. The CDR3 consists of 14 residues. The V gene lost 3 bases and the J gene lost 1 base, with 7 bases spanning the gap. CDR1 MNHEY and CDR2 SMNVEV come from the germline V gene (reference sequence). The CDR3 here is CASSFMSAKNIQYV. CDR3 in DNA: TGTGCCAGCAGTTTTATGTCGGCCAAAAACATTCAGTACGTC.

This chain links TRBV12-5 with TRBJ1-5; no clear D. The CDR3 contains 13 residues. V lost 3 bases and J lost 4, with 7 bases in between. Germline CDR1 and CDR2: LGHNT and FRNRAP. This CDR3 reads CASGLEGNQPQHF. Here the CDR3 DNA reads TGTGCTAGTGGTTTAGAAGGGAATCAGCCCCAGCATTTT.

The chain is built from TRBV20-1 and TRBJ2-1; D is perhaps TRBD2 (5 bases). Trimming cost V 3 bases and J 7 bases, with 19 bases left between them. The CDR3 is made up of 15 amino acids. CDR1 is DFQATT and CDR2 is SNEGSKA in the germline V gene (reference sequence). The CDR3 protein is CSASSPLSPGNEQFF. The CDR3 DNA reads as TGCAGTGCTAGCAGCCCCCTGAGCCCGGGGAATGAGCAGTTCTTC.

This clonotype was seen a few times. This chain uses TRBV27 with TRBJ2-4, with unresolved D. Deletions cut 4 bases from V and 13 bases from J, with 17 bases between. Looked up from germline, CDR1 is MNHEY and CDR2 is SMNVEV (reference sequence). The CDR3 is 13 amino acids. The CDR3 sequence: CASSSDQWGQQYF. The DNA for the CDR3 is TGTGCCAGCAGTTCAGACCAGTGGGGTCAGCAGTACTTC.

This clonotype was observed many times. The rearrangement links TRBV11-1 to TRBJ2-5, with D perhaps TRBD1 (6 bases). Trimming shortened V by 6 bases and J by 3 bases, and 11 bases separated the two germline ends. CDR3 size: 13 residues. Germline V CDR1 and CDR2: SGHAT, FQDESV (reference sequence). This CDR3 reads CASSLQGKETQYF. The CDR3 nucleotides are TGTGCCAGCAGTCTACAGGGAAAAGAGACCCAGTACTTC.

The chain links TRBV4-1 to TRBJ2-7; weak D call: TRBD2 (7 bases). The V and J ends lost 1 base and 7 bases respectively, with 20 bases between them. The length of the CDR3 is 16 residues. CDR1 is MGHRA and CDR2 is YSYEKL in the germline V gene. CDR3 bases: TGCGCCAGCAGCCAAGTAGGGAGGGGGAGCTACAATGAGCAGTACTTC. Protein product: CASSQVGRGSYNEQYF.

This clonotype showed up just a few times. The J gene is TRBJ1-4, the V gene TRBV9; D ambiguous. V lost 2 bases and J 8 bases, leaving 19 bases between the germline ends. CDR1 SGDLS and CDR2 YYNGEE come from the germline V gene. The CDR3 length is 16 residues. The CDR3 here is CASSVPTRGISEKLFF. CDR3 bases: TGTGCCAGCAGCGTCCCCACAAGAGGAATATCAGAAAAACTGTTTTTT.

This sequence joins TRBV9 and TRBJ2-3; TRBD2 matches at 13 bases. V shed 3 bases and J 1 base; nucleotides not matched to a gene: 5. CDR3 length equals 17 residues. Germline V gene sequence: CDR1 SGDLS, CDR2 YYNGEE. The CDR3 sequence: CASSAVGLAGRTDTQYF. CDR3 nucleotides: TGTGCCAGCAGCGCCGTGGGACTAGCGGGACGCACAGATACGCAGTATTTT.